This paragraph reports one TCR beta chain. The data originate from a study of blood T cell repertoires in COVID-19. At the level of the study: COVID-19 samples collected from the United States, Italy and Spain covered acute and convalescent phases.

Authors' methods: Using reference gene primer amplification, nucleated cell counts were estimated. The repertoire was sequenced with immunoSEQ multiplex PCR; TCRdb's copy has only in-frame clones and lacks some. That table is the source of V, J and clone size, and D and trimming were worked out from the DNA. The repertoire consists of around 120,000 clones, with roughly 90% occurring once and the leading ten covering 3.8%. The germline gives CDR1 MNHEY, CDR2 SVGAGI. Trimming took 1 base from V and 10 from J, leaving 19 bases between them. The CDR3 extends over 16 amino acids. This receptor was obtained from a woman aged 60 to 75 with COVID-19, enrolled during active disease. The sequenced sample was peripheral blood. The chain employs TRBV6-5 and TRBJ1-4; possibly TRBD1 for D (5 bases). CDR3: CASSYYIGQGTRKLFF. CDR3 DNA: TGTGCCAGCAGTTACTATATCGGGCAGGGTACCCGAAAACTGTTTTTT.